This T cell receptor beta chain was obtained from a study of cytotoxic CD8 clonotypes in ibrutinib-treated CLL. Sequencing used immunoSEQ multiplex PCR; TCRdb keeps in-frame clones, though not all of them. This sample carries about 200,000 clones, over 65% of them seen once, and the ten largest clones take more than 4.5%. A note on this clone: Its target is unknown.

Study-level findings and limits: Baseline levels were approached again at progression, after clonality had risen at ibrutinib response.

V dropped 1 base and J dropped 1 base, with 8 bases sitting between them. Looked up from germline, CDR1 is MGHDK and CDR2 is SYGVNS. The CDR3 sequence is 15 residues long. The specimen comprised PBMCs, sampled after 12 months of ibrutinib treatment. The clonotype comes from a human donor with chronic lymphocytic leukemia. V and J are TRBV25-1 and TRBJ1-3; D is uncertain. The CDR3: CASSELGLSGNTIYF. The CDR3 DNA follows: TGTGCCAGCAGTGAATTAGGGCTGTCTGGAAACACCATATATTTT.